The 22 T cell receptor beta chains below all came from one sample that was sequenced in a study of shared clonotypes between healthy human individuals. Repertoires were generated with immunoSEQ multiplex PCR, while TCRdb's copy carries only in-frame clones and drops some. The sample comprises around 2.1 million clones, roughly 91% of which are singletons, and roughly 1.7% rests with the top ten. Positive CCR7 selection of CD45RO-negative cells yielded the naive CD8 cells, and terminally differentiated effector memory CD45RA+ cells were excluded. The sample consisted of naive CD8+ T cells from PBMCs. The receptors shown here come from a man between 18 and 29 years old in good health. Some clones in this sample may be carry-over from other donors' samples.

As for this clone: Relative to the germline gene, one junction end is altered; a read error may explain this. The chain carries TRBV28 and TRBJ1-3, with D perhaps matching TRBD1 (6 bases). In germline, CDR1 is MDHEN, CDR2 SYDVKM. The CDR3 totals 16 residues. The chain's CDR3 is CASSLWTVSSGNTIYF. CDR3 nucleotide sequence: TGTGCCAGCAGTCTATGGACAGTAAGCTCTGGAAACACCATATATTTT.

The chain employs TRBV27 and TRBJ1-3; D may be TRBD1 (6 bases). The CDR3 is made up of 14 amino acids. Between the trimmed V and J ends, which lost 3 bases and 4 bases, there was a span of 10 bases. CDR1 and CDR2 from the germline V gene are MNHEY and SMNVEV (reference sequence). CDR3 nucleotide sequence: TGTGCCAGCAGTTTGGCCGGGACAGGAAACACCATATATTTT. It translates to CASSLAGTGNTIYF.

The rearrangement joins TRBV28 to TRBJ1-1, with unresolved D. This CDR3 has 15 residues. Germline V gene data show CDR1 as MDHEN and CDR2 as SYDVKM. V lost 2 bases and J lost 1, with 11 bases in between. CDR3 sequence (DNA): TGTGCCAGCAGTTTAAACGTGGACCGGAACACTGAAGCTTTCTTT. Translation: CASSLNVDRNTEAFF.

On this clone: The same CDR3 can be traced to other DNA sequences in this sample. CDR3 in DNA: TGCGCCAGCAGCCAAGTAACAGGCCCCTACGAGCAGTACTTC. Amino acid sequence: CASSQVTGPYEQYF. The rearrangement joins TRBV4-1 to TRBJ2-7; D may be TRBD1 (5 bases). Trimming removed 1 base at V and 2 bases at J, with 9 bases between. CDR1 MGHRA and CDR2 YSYEKL come from the germline V gene. This CDR3 region has 14 residues.

The chain has TRBV5-6 and TRBJ2-1; 14 bases align to TRBD2. Looked up from germline, CDR1 is SGHDT and CDR2 is YYEEEE. This CDR3 region has 15 residues. Germline trimming cut 6 bases from V and 9 bases from J; bases unmatched to any gene: 8. CDR3 amino acids: CASTPTSGRASEQFF. CDR3 DNA sequence: TGTGCCAGCACACCGACTAGCGGGAGGGCCAGTGAGCAGTTCTTC.

This clone has just one count. The genes are TRBV11-2 and TRBJ2-2; 12 nucleotides agree with TRBD2. Trimming cost V 5 bases and J 4 bases; bases outside gene matches: 14. Germline lookup yields CDR1 SGHAT and CDR2 FQNNGV. This CDR3 contains 19 residues. CDR3 residues: CASSPGIESTSGSTGELFF. In DNA form, the CDR3 reads TGTGCCAGCAGCCCGGGCATCGAGTCGACTAGCGGGAGCACCGGGGAGCTGTTTTTT.

The gene calls are TRBV10-2 and TRBJ1-1; D might be TRBD1 (5 bases). The CDR3 loop spans 13 amino acids. The germline gives CDR1 WSHSY, CDR2 SAAADI. The ends were cut back, 3 bases at V and 3 bases at J, with 8 bases in the middle. The CDR3 is CASSDQGYTEAFF. CDR3 DNA: TGCGCCAGCAGTGATCAGGGTTACACTGAAGCTTTCTTT.

The chain uses TRBV10-3 and TRBJ2-7, with 7 bases aligning to TRBD2. The J segment lost 0 bases and the V segment lost 6 bases, leaving 8 bases of the junction unmatched. The CDR3 length is 15 residues. In germline, CDR1 is ENHRY, CDR2 SYGVKD. The CDR3, as DNA: TGTGCCATCAGCCCTAGCGGCGTGAGCTCCTACGAGCAGTACTTC. Translation gives CAISPSGVSSYEQYF.

This clone was picked up one time. Within the sample, other DNA sequences also encode this same CDR3. This chain uses TRBV27 with TRBJ2-7, with 9 positions matching TRBD2. Trimming at V came to 2 bases and at J to 4 bases, leaving 3 bases not matched to a gene. The germline CDR1 and CDR2 sequences are MNHEY and SMNVEV (reference sequence). The CDR3 has 14 amino acids. The CDR3, as DNA: TGTGCCAGCAGTTTAGCGGGAGGGCTTTACGAGCAGTACTTC. It encodes CASSLAGGLYEQYF.

This clone was seen just once. This chain uses TRBV4-2 with TRBJ2-7; tentatively, D is TRBD1 (5 bases). This CDR3 has 16 residues. CDR1 and CDR2 (germline): LGHNA, YNFKEQ. Between the trimmed V and J ends, which lost 6 bases and 4 bases, there was a span of 22 bases. The chain's CDR3 is CASRPRGGAGFYEQYF. The CDR3 nucleotides are TGTGCCAGCAGGCCGCGAGGTGGGGCAGGGTTTTACGAGCAGTACTTC.

The chain joins TRBV7-2 to TRBJ2-2, with 7 bases lining up with TRBD2. This CDR3 spans 16 amino acids. With 5 bases clipped from V and 4 bases from J, the junction kept 10 bases outside the gene matches. Germline V gene data show CDR1 as SGHTA and CDR2 as FQGNSA. The CDR3 nucleotides read TGTGCCAGCAGCGATAAGGGGCAGCGGGGCACCGGGGAGCTGTTTTTT. Translated, it gives CASSDKGQRGTGELFF. Variable domain in full (rest from reference TRBV7-2 and TRBJ2-2): GAGVSQSPSNKVTEKGKDVELRCDPISGHTALYWYRQSLGQGLEFLIYFQGNSAPDKSGLPSDRFSAERTGGSVSTLTIQRTQQEDSAVYLCASSDKGQRGTGELFFGEGSRLTVL.

This clone was found once. The rearrangement links TRBV12-2 to TRBJ2-1; TRBD2, the D gene given by the table, was not confirmed from the DNA. TRBV12-2 is shown as a pseudogene. There are 17 residues in the CDR3. As DNA, the CDR3 is TGTGCAAGTCGCTTAGCCCCTAGCGGGAGGGCCTACAATGAGCAGTTCTTC. Translated, it gives CASRLAPSGRAYNEQFF.

The gene calls are TRBV7-6 and TRBJ1-1; TRBD1 agrees at 8 bases. The CDR3 loop spans 16 amino acids. After removal of 5 bases from V and 1 base from J, the junction contained 9 bases not matched to a gene. CDR1 and CDR2 (germline): SGHVS, FNYEAQ. The CDR3 nucleotides read TGTGCCAGCAGCCCCGGGAGGACAGGGCCGAACACTGAAGCTTTCTTT. This encodes CASSPGRTGPNTEAFF.

V usage is TRBV29-1 and J usage is TRBJ1-1; no firm D call. The CDR3 is made up of 12 amino acids. Between the trimmed V and J ends, which lost 3 bases and 2 bases, there was a span of 7 bases. CDR1 and CDR2 (germline): SQVTM, ANQGSEA. CDR3 nucleotide sequence: TGCAGCGTTGACGGAGTAAACACTGAAGCTTTCTTT. This gives the protein CSVDGVNTEAFF.

CDR3 DNA: TGTGCCAGCAGCTTAGCGCCATCCGCGGGGGGCTACGAGCAGTACTTC. Translation: CASSLAPSAGGYEQYF. The chain is built from TRBV7-8 and TRBJ2-7, with TRBD2 matching over 8 bases. This CDR3 is built from 16 residues. The V gene end was trimmed by 0 bases and the J gene end by 3 bases; junction bases not matched to a gene: 7. Germline values: CDR1 SGHVS, CDR2 FQNEAQ.

Comment on this clone: At the DNA level, this CDR3 is encoded by other sequences in the same sample as well. This chain links TRBV27 with TRBJ2-7; perhaps TRBD1 as D (6 bases). Trimming removed 4 bases from V and 1 base from J, with 8 bases in between. The CDR3 loop spans 13 amino acids. CDR1 is MNHEY and CDR2 is SMNVEV in the germline V gene (reference sequence). CDR3 nucleotides: TGTGCCAGCAGTTCCCAGGGGTCCTACGAGCAGTACTTC. Its translation is CASSSQGSYEQYF.

The rearrangement joins TRBV9 to TRBJ2-7; 7 nucleotides line up with TRBD2. Unmatched junction bases numbered 6, after V lost 0 bases and J lost 0 bases. Germline V gene data show CDR1 as SGDLS and CDR2 as YYNGEE. The CDR3 is 16 residues long. CDR3 DNA: TGTGCCAGCAGCGTAGAGGAAGCGGGAATCTCCTACGAGCAGTACTTC. This gives the protein CASSVEEAGISYEQYF.

The chain recombines TRBV2 with TRBJ2-5, with a tentative D call TRBD1 (6 bases). V was cut by 6 bases and J by 5 bases, with 22 bases left in between. There are 16 residues in the CDR3. Germline CDR1 is SNHLY and CDR2 is FYNNEI. In DNA form, the CDR3 reads TGTGCCAGCAGGGACACCACTCGACAGGCGTGGGAGACCCAGTACTTC. Residues: CASRDTTRQAWETQYF.

The chain joins TRBV27 to TRBJ2-5; TRBD1 is a possible D gene (8 bases). Trimming took 5 bases from V and 5 from J, leaving 21 bases between them. Germline V gives CDR1 MNHEY, CDR2 SMNVEV (reference sequence). The CDR3 sequence is 16 residues long. The CDR3 region is CASSPQGGRKGETQYF. The CDR3 region has the DNA TGTGCCAGCAGTCCACAGGGGGGGCGGAAGGGGGAGACCCAGTACTTC.

J is TRBJ1-5 and V is TRBV19, with 10 nucleotides matching TRBD1. Germline loops: CDR1 LNHDA, CDR2 SQIVND (reference sequence). Trimming took 4 bases from V and 0 from J; bases not matched to a gene: 6. There are 17 residues in the CDR3. The CDR3 bases are TGTGCCAGTAGTAGGGACAGGGGAATGTATAGCAATCAGCCCCAGCATTTT. Protein: CASSRDRGMYSNQPQHF.

The chain uses TRBV27 and TRBJ2-1; 14 nucleotides line up with TRBD2. V was pared by 3 bases and J by 9 bases, with 1 base of the junction left unmatched. Germline CDR1 is MNHEY and CDR2 is SMNVEV (reference sequence). This CDR3 comprises 14 residues. The CDR3 region has the DNA TGTGCCAGCAGTTTGGGACTAGCGGGAGTTGAGCAGTTCTTC. This translates into CASSLGLAGVEQFF.

The chain recombines TRBV10-3 with TRBJ2-7; the D gene is possibly TRBD1 (5 bases). With 2 bases removed from V and 5 bases from J, the gap between germline ends came to 13 bases. The CDR3 runs 14 residues. Germline V gene lookup returns CDR1 ENHRY and CDR2 SYGVKD. The CDR3 loop is CAISELLEQDEQYF. The CDR3 DNA follows: TGTGCCATCAGTGAGCTCCTAGAACAGGACGAGCAGTACTTC.